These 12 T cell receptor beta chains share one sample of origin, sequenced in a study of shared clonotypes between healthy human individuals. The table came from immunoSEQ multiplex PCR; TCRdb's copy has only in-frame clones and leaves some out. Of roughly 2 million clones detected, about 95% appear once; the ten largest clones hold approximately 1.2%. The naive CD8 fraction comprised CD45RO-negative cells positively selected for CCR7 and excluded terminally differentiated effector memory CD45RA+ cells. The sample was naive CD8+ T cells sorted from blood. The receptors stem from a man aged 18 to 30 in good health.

The CDR3 nucleotides are TGTGCCAGCAGGCCGGGACAGCGTAGTGAGCAGTTCTTC. Translation: CASRPGQRSEQFF. V is TRBV7-8 and J is TRBJ2-1; 7 bases match TRBD1. V shed 6 bases, J shed 9 bases, and the junction held 8 bases outside the gene matches. Germline V lookup: CDR1 SGHVS, CDR2 FQNEAQ. CDR3 size: 13 residues.

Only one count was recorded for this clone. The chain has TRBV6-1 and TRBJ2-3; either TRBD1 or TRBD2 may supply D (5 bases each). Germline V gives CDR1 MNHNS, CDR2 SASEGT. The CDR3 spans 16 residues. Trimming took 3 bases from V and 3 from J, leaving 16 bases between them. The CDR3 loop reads CASSEFTGPGTDTQYF. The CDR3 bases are TGTGCCAGCAGTGAGTTTACGGGACCGGGTACAGATACGCAGTATTTT.

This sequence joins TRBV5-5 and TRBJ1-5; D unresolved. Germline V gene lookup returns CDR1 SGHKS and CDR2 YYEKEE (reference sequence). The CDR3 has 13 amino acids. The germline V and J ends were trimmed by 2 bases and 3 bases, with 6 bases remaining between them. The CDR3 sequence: CASSFGPNQPQHF. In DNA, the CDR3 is TGTGCCAGCAGCTTCGGCCCCAATCAGCCCCAGCATTTT.

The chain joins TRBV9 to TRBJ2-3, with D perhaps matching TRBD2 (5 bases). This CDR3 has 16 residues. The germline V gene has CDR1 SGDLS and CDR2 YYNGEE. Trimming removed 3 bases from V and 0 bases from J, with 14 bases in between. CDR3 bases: TGTGCCAGCAGCGGCTCCGGTAGGACTAGCACAGATACGCAGTATTTT. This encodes CASSGSGRTSTDTQYF.

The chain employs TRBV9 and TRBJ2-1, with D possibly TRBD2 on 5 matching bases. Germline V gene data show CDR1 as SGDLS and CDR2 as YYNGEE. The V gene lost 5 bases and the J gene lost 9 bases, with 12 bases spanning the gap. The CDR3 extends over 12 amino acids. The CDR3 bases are TGTGCCAGCAGTACTAGTTACGGTGAGCAGTTCTTC. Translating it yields CASSTSYGEQFF.

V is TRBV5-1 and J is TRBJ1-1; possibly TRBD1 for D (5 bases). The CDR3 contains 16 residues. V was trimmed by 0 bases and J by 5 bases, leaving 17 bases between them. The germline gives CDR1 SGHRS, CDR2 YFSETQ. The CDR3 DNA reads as TGCGCCAGCAGCTTGGAGAGCAGGGAGGGAGGGACTGAAGCTTTCTTT. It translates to CASSLESREGGTEAFF.

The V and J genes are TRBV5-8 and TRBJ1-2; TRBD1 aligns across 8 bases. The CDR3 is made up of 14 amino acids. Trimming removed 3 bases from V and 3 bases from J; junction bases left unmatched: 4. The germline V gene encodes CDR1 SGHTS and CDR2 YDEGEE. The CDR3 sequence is CASSSQGGYYGYTF. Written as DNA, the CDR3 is TGTGCCAGCAGCTCACAGGGGGGTTACTATGGCTACACCTTC.

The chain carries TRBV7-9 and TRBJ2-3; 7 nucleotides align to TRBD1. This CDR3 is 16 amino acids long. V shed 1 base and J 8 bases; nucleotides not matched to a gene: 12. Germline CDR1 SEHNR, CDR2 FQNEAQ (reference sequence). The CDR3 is CASSLGGQVGLGTQYF. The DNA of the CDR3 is TGTGCCAGCAGCTTAGGTGGACAGGTAGGGTTAGGTACGCAGTATTTT.

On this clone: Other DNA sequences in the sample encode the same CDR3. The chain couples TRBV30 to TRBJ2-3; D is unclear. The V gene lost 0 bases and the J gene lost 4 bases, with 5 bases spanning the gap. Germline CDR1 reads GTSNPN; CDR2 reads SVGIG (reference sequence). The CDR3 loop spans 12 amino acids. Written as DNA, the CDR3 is TGTGCCTGGAGTGTAGGCTCAGATACGCAGTATTTT. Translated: CAWSVGSDTQYF.

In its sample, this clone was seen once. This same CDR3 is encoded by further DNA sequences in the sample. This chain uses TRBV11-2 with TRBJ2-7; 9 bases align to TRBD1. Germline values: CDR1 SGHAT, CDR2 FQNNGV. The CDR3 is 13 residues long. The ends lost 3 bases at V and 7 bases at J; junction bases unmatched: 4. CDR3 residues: CASSLGTGREQYF. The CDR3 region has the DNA TGTGCCAGCAGCTTGGGGACAGGGCGGGAGCAGTACTTC.

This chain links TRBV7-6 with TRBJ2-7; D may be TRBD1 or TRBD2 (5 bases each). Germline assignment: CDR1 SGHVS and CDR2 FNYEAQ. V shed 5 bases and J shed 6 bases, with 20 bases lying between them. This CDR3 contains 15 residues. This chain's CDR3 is CASSPSRDPPGEQYF. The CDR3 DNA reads TGTGCCAGCAGCCCGAGCCGGGACCCGCCGGGCGAGCAGTACTTC.

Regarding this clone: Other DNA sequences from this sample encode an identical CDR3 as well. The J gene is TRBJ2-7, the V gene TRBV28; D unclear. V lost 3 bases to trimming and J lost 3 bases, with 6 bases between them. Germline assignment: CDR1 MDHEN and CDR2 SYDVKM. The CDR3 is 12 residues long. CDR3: CASSLYSYEQYF. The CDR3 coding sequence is TGTGCCAGCAGTTTGTACAGCTACGAGCAGTACTTC.